The clone carrying this T cell receptor (beta chain) has just one count. Generated by immunoSEQ multiplex PCR, the TCRdb table keeps only in-frame clones and is missing some. The sample includes over 200,000 clones, approximately 86% seen only once; the top ten take roughly 1.3%. The data were obtained in a study of blood T cell repertoires in COVID-19. Study at large: Samples representing acute and convalescent COVID-19 were sourced from the United States, Italy and Spain.

Germline loops: CDR1 LGHNA, CDR2 YNFKEQ. The ends were cut back, 1 base at V and 1 base at J, with 7 bases in the middle. The CDR3 covers 14 residues. The chain is built from TRBV4-2 and TRBJ1-1; tentatively, D is TRBD1 (5 bases). The source is a woman aged 25 to 39 with COVID-19, enrolled during active disease. The source material was peripheral blood. This CDR3 is CASSQGGGNTEAFF. The CDR3 DNA reads as TGTGCCAGCAGCCAAGGGGGGGGGAACACTGAAGCTTTCTTT.